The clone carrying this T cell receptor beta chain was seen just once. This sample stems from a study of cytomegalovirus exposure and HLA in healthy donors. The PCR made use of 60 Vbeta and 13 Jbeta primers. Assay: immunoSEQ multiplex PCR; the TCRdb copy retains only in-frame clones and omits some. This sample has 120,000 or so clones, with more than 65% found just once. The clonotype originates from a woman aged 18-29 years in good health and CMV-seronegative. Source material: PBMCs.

For the CDR3, the DNA is TGCGCCAGCAGCGGTAGCGGGGGGGCCGGAGAGACCCAGTACTTC. Translating gives CASSGSGGAGETQYF. The chain employs TRBV5-1 and TRBJ2-5; 11 positions agree with TRBD2. Germline V gives CDR1 SGHRS, CDR2 YFSETQ. The V and J ends lost 4 bases and 4 bases, in that order; junction bases with no gene match: 6. The CDR3 totals 15 residues.